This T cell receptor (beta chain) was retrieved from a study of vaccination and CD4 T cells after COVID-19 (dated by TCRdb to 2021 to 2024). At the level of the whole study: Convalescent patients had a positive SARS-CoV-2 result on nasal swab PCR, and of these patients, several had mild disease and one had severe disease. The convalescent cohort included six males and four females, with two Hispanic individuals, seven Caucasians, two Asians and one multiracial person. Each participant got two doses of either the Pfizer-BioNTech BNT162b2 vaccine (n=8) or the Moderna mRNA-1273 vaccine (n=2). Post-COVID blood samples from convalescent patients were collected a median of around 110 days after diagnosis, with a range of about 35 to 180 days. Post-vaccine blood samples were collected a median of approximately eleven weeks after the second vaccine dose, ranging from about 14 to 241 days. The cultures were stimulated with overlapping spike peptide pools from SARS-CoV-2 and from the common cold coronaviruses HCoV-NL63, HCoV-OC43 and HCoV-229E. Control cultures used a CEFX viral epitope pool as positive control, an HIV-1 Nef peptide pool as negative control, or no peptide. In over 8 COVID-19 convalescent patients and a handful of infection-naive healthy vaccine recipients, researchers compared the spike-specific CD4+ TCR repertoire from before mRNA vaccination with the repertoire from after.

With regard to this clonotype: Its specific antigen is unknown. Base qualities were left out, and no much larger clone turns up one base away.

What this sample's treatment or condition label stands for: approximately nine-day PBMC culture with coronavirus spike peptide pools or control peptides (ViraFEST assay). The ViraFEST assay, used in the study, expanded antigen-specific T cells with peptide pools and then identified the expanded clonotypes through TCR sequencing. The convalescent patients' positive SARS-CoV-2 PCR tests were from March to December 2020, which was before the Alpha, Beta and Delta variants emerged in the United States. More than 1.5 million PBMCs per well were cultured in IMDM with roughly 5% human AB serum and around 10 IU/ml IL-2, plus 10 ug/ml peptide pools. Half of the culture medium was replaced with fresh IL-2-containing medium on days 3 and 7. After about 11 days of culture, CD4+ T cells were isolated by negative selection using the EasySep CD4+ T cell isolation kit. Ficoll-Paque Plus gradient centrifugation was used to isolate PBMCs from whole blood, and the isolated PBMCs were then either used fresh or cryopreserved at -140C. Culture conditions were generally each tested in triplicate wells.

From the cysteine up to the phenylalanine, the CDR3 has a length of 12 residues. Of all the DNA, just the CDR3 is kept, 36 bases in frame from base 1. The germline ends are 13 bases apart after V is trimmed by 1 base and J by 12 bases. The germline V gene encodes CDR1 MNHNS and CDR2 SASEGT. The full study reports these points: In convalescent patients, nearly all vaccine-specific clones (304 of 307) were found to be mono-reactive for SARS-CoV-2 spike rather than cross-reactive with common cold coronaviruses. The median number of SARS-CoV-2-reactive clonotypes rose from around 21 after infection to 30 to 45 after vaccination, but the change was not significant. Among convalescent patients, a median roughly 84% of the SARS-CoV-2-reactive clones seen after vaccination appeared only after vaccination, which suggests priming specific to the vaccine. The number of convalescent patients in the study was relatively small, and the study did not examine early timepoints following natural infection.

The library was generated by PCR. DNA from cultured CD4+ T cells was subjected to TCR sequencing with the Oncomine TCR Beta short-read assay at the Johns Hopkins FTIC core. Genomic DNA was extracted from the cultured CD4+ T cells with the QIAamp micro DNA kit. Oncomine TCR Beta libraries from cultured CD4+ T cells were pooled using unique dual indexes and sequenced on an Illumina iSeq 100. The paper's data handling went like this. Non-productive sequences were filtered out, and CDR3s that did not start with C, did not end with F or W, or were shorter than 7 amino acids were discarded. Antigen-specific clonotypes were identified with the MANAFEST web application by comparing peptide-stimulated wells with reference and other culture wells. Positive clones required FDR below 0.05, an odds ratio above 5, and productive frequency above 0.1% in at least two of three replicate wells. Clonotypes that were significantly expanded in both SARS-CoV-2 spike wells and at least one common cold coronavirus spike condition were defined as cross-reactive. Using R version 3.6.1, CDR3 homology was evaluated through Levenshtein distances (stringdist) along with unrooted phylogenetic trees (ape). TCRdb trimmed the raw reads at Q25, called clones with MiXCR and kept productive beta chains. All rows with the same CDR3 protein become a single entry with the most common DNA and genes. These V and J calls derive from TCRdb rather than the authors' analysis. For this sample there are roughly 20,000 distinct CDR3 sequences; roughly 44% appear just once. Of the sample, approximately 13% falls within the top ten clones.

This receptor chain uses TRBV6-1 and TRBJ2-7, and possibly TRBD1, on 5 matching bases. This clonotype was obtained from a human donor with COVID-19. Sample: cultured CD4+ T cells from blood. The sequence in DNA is TGTGCCAGCAGTGAAGGCCCAGGGCGAGCGTACTTC. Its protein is CASSEGPGRAYF.